A selection of T cell receptor beta chains follows, all from one sample in a study of identical twins. TCRdb re-analysed the 5' RACE reads in MiXCR, keeping a single row per CDR3 protein. The sample has around 1.7 million distinct CDR3 sequences; about 32% are singletons. The specimen was cord blood. The receptor set was obtained from a newborn girl in good health. The CDR3 runs from the conserved cysteine through the conserved F or W. The D gene is left open where the match is weak. Not every row has a clone size; where given, it reads once, few, many or a size class.

>TRBJ2-5|once|TRBV20-1|13|NA
CGATVRSGFGQYF
TGCGGTGCCACGGTCCGTTCAGGGTTCGGGCAGTACTTC
>TRBJ2-1|few|TRBV9|15|TRBD2
CASSVAGLARNEQFF
TGTGCCAGCAGCGTAGCGGGACTAGCGAGGAATGAGCAGTTCTTC
>TRBJ2-1|few|TRBV27|16|NA
CASSLLQQLSYNEQFF
TGTGCCAGCAGTTTACTCCAGCAACTAAGCTACAATGAGCAGTTCTTC
>TRBJ2-7|few|TRBV20-1|16|TRBD2
CSASPGLAGGPYEQYF
TGCAGTGCTAGCCCGGGACTAGCGGGAGGGCCCTACGAGCAGTACTTC
>TRBJ2-1|many|TRBV29-1|24|NA
CSVVGTHPTQYMASSVSSYNEQFF
TGCAGCGTTGTGGGGACGCATCCGACCCAATACATGGCCTCTTCGGTGAGCTCCTACAATGAGCAGTTCTTC
>TRBJ1-1|NA|TRBV5-6|15|TRBD1
CASSLGTPDRAGAFF
TGTGCCAGCAGCTTGGGGACCCCGGACAGGGCGGGAGCTTTCTTT
>TRBJ2-6|once|TRBV7-9|19|NA
CASSLAQGKGLSGANVLTF
TGTGCCAGCAGCCTCGCCCAGGGGAAAGGGCTCTCTGGGGCCAACGTCCTGACTTTC
>TRBJ2-7|NA|TRBV5-1|15|TRBD2
CASSLVSSGIGEQYF
TGCGCCAGCAGCTTGGTGTCTAGCGGGATAGGTGAGCAGTACTTC
>TRBJ1-2|few|TRBV6-1|13|NA
CASESTGRYGYTF
TGTGCCAGTGAGTCGACTGGGCGGTATGGCTACACCTTC
>TRBJ1-5|NA|TRBV19|15|TRBD1
CASSDRADSNQPQHF
TGTGCCAGTAGTGACAGGGCCGATAGCAATCAGCCCCAGCATTTT
>TRBJ1-4|NA|TRBV28|17|NA
CASSLQRMRQPNEKLFF
TGTGCCAGCAGTTTACAGAGGATGAGACAGCCCAATGAAAAACTGTTTTTT
>TRBJ1-1|few|TRBV29-1|10|NA
CSTRDSEAFF
TGCAGCACCAGGGATTCTGAAGCTTTCTTT
>TRBJ2-3|NA|TRBV10-3|13|NA
CAISGRFADTQYF
TGTGCCATCAGTGGGCGTTTCGCAGATACGCAGTATTTT
>TRBJ2-1|NA|TRBV9|17|NA
CASSAQKGSPRYNEQFF
TGTGCCAGCAGCGCGCAAAAGGGGAGCCCCCGCTACAATGAGCAGTTCTTC
>TRBJ1-1|NA|TRBV7-2|14|NA
CASSLAPRVTEAFF
TGTGCCAGCAGCTTAGCTCCGAGAGTGACTGAAGCTTTCTTT
>TRBJ2-5|NA|TRBV3-1|14|NA
CASSPLGLAAGQYF
TGTGCCAGCAGCCCTCTTGGGCTCGCGGCAGGGCAGTACTTC
>TRBJ2-7|NA|TRBV20-1|15|TRBD2
CSASRFWGEGNEQYF
TGCAGTGCCTCAAGGTTCTGGGGGGAGGGCAACGAGCAGTACTTC
>TRBJ1-6|NA|TRBV28|16|NA
CASSLGWSSYNSPLHF
TGTGCCAGCAGTTTGGGGTGGAGCTCCTATAATTCACCCCTCCACTTT
>TRBJ2-7|NA|TRBV7-9|17|TRBD1
CASIPLDRPSSYNEQYF
TGTGCCAGCATCCCACTGGACAGGCCGAGCTCCTACAATGAGCAGTACTTC
>TRBJ2-3|few|TRBV6-5|19|TRBD2
CASSYSGLAGGRSTDTQYF
TGTGCCAGCAGTTACTCGGGACTAGCGGGGGGGCGGAGCACAGATACGCAGTATTTT
>TRBJ1-3|few|TRBV2|14|TRBD1
CASTIQGSGNTIYF
TGTGCCAGCACCATACAGGGGTCTGGAAACACCATATATTTT
>TRBJ2-7|few|TRBV3-1|15|NA
CASSQAGAGVNEQYF
TGTGCCAGCAGCCAGGCCGGGGCAGGAGTAAACGAGCAGTACTTC
>TRBJ2-5|few|TRBV11-2|16|TRBD1
CASSLGPRQGQETQYF
TGTGCCAGCAGCTTAGGGCCCCGACAGGGTCAAGAGACCCAGTACTTC
>TRBJ2-7|many|TRBV7-2|12|NA
CASSLSPYEQYF
TGTGCCAGCAGCTTAAGTCCCTACGAGCAGTACTTC
>TRBJ1-2|few|TRBV25-1|14|TRBD1
CASSEYGTGAGYTF
TGTGCCAGCAGTGAATATGGGACAGGGGCTGGCTACACCTTC
>TRBJ1-2|few|TRBV20-1|15|TRBD1
CSARKEADRDYGYTF
TGCAGTGCTAGAAAGGAGGCGGACAGGGACTATGGCTACACCTTC
>TRBJ2-1|few|TRBV20-1|14|TRBD2
CSAVAGSSYNEQFF
TGCAGTGCCGTAGCGGGAAGCTCCTACAATGAGCAGTTCTTC
>TRBJ1-5|few|TRBV28|14|NA
CASTSRDWNQPQHF
TGTGCCAGCACCTCGCGGGACTGGAATCAGCCCCAGCATTTT
>TRBJ2-7|few|TRBV6-6|13|TRBD2
CASSRAGLYEQYF
TGTGCCAGCAGCCGAGCGGGGTTGTACGAGCAGTACTTC
>TRBJ1-1|few|TRBV25-1|15|NA
CASSEWSGPDTEAFF
TGTGCCAGCAGTGAGTGGAGCGGGCCGGACACTGAAGCTTTCTTT
>TRBJ1-4|NA|TRBV2|16|TRBD1
CVSSVGTGTPNEKLFF
TGTGTCAGCAGTGTTGGGACAGGGACCCCTAATGAAAAACTGTTTTTT
>TRBJ2-1|NA|TRBV20-1|17|TRBD2
CSARDPSGGPSYNEQFF
TGCAGTGCTAGAGACCCCAGCGGGGGCCCCTCCTACAATGAGCAGTTCTTC
>TRBJ2-1|NA|TRBV20-1|14|NA
CSTSPPARANEQFF
TGCAGTACTAGTCCCCCGGCTCGCGCCAATGAGCAGTTCTTC
>TRBJ1-2|NA|TRBV15|16|NA
CATSRDWGSEDYGYTF
TGTGCCACCAGCAGAGATTGGGGCAGCGAAGACTATGGCTACACCTTC
>TRBJ2-4|many|TRBV12-3/TRBV12-4|16|TRBD2
CASSFLLAGAKNIQYF
TGTGCCAGCAGTTTTTTGCTAGCGGGGGCCAAAAACATTCAGTACTTC
>TRBJ2-1|many|TRBV6-5|14|NA
CASRGLAAYNEQFF
TGTGCCAGCCGGGGGTTAGCGGCCTACAATGAGCAGTTCTTC
>TRBJ1-3|NA|TRBV6-1|15|NA
CASSEIIAAGNTIYF
TGTGCCAGCAGTGAAATCATAGCAGCCGGAAACACCATATATTTT
>TRBJ2-1|few|TRBV24-1|15|NA
CATSDFRGRSNEQFF
TGTGCCACCAGTGATTTTCGGGGTAGGAGCAATGAGCAGTTCTTC
>TRBJ2-3|NA|TRBV4-1|13|NA
CASSQPSGDTQYF
TGCGCCAGCAGCCAGCCCAGCGGAGATACGCAGTATTTT
>TRBJ2-5|once|TRBV5-1|18|TRBD2
CASSLGRGLAGAVNEQYF
TGCGCCAGCAGCTTGGGGCGGGGACTAGCGGGAGCTGTAAATGAGCAGTACTTC
>TRBJ2-1|NA|TRBV6-5|18|TRBD2
CASSYLTPGLAGDNEQFF
TGTGCCAGCAGTTACTTGACCCCCGGACTAGCGGGAGACAATGAGCAGTTCTTC
>TRBJ2-7|few|TRBV20-1|16|TRBD2
CSARDWTSLSSYEQYF
TGCAGTGCTAGAGATTGGACTAGCCTCAGCTCCTACGAGCAGTACTTC
>TRBJ1-6|few|TRBV3-1|18|NA
CASSQDRTGSSYNSPLHF
TGTGCCAGCAGCCAAGATCGCACAGGGAGCTCCTATAATTCACCCCTCCACTTT
>TRBJ2-7|few|TRBV20-1|17|TRBD2
CSAIYPSGGSSSYEQYF
TGCAGTGCTATCTATCCTAGCGGGGGCTCCAGCTCCTACGAGCAGTACTTC
>TRBJ2-1|NA|TRBV28|18|TRBD2
CASIPGLAGGGEFNEQFF
TGTGCCAGCATCCCGGGACTAGCGGGAGGAGGGGAGTTCAATGAGCAGTTCTTC
>TRBJ1-2|NA|TRBV7-9|14|NA
CASLSGKEEHGYTF
TGTGCCAGCCTGTCAGGGAAAGAAGAGCATGGCTACACCTTC
>TRBJ2-1|NA|TRBV7-2|16|NA
CASSYQTGRTYNEQFF
TGTGCCAGCAGCTACCAGACAGGAAGGACGTACAATGAGCAGTTCTTC
>TRBJ2-3|NA|TRBV5-1|16|NA
CASSLTGTLLTDTQYF
TGCGCCAGCAGCCTGACCGGGACCTTATTAACAGATACGCAGTATTTT
>TRBJ2-4|NA|TRBV5-1|13|NA
CAGSSGHKNIQYF
TGCGCCGGCAGCTCGGGACATAAAAACATTCAGTACTTC
>TRBJ2-7|NA|TRBV10-3|13|TRBD2
CAMSSGGRYEQYF
TGTGCCATGTCTAGCGGGGGACGCTACGAGCAGTACTTC
>TRBJ2-3|NA|TRBV20-1|13|NA
CSAIGDPTDTQYF
TGCAGTGCTATTGGGGACCCCACAGATACGCAGTATTTT
>TRBJ2-1|NA|TRBV20-1|14|TRBD1
CSARPGQGRHEQFF
TGCAGTGCTAGGCCGGGACAGGGTAGGCATGAGCAGTTCTTC
>TRBJ2-2|NA|TRBV20-1|15|TRBD2
CSAPLAGGLTGELFF
TGCAGTGCCCCACTAGCGGGGGGGCTCACCGGGGAGCTGTTTTTT